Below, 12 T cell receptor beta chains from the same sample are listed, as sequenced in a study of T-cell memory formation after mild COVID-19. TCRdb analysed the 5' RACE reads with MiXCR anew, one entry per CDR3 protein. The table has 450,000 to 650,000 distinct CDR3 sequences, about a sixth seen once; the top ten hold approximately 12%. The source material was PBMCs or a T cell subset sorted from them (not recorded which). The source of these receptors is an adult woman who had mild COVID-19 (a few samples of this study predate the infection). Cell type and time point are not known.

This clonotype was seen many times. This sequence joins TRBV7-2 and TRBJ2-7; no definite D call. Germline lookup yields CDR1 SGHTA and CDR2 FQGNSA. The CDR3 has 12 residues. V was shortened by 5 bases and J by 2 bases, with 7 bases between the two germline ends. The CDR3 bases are TGTGCCAGCAGCGTACTGACCTACGAGCAGTACTTC. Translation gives CASSVLTYEQYF.

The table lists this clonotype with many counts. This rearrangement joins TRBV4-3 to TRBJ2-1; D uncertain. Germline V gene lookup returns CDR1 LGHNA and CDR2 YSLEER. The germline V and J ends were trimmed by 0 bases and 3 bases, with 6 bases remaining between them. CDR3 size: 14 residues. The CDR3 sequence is CASSQDLRYNEQFF. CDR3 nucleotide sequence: TGCGCCAGCAGCCAAGATCTTCGCTACAATGAGCAGTTCTTC.

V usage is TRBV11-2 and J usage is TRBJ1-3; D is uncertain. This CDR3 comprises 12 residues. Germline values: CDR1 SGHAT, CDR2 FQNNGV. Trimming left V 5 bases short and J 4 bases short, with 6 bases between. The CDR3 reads CASSPQGNTIYF. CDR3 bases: TGTGCCAGCAGCCCCCAGGGAAACACCATATATTTT.

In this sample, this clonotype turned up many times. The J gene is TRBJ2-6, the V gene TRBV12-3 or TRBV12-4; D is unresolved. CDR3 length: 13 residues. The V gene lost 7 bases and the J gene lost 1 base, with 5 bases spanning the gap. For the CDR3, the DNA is TGTGCCAGCACGCGATCTGGGGCCAACGTCCTGACTTTC. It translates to CASTRSGANVLTF.

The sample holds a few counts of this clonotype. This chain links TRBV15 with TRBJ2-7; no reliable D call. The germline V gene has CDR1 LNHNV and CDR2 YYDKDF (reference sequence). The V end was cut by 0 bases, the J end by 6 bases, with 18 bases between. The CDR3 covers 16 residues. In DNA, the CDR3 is TGTGCCACCAGCAGAGATATACACCCGGACCTGGGCGAGCAGTACTTC. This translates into CATSRDIHPDLGEQYF.

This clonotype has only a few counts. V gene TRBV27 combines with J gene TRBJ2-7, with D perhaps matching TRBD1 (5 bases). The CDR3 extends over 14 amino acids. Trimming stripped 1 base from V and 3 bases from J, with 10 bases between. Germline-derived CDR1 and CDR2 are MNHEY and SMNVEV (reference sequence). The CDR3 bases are TGTGCCAGCAGTTTATTGGGGCGTAGCTACGAGCAGTACTTC. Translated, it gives CASSLLGRSYEQYF.

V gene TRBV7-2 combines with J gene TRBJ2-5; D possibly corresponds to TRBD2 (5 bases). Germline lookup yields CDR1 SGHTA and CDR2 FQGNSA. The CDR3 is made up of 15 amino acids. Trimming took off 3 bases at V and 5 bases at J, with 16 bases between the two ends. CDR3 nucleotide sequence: TGTGCCAGCAGCTTCACCGTCCCCAGAGGGGAGACCCAGTACTTC. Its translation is CASSFTVPRGETQYF.

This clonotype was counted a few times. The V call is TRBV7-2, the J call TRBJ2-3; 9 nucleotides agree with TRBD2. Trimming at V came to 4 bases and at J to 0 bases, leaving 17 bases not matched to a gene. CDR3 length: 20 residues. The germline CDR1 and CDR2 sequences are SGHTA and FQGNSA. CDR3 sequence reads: CASSSNGEIGGRASTDTQYF. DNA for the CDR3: TGTGCCAGCAGCTCTAACGGGGAGATTGGCGGGAGGGCTAGCACAGATACGCAGTATTTT.

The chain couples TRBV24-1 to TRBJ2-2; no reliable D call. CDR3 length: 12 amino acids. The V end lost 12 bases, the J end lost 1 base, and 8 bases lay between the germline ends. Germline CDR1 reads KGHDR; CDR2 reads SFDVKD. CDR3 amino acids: CAVRLNTGELFF. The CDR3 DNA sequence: TGTGCCGTCAGGTTGAACACCGGGGAGCTGTTTTTT.

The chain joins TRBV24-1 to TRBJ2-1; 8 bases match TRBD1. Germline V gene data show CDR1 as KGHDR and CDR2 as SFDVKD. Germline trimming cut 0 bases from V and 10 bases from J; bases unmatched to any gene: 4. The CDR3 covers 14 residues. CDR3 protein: CATSDLPTGDEQFF. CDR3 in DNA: TGTGCCACCAGTGATTTGCCGACAGGGGACGAGCAGTTCTTC.

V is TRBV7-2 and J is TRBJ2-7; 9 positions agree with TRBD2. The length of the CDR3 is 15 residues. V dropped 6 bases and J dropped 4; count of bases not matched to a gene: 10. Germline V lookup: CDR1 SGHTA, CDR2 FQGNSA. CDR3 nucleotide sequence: TGTGCCAGCAGATTCGGACTAGCGCTGGGTTACGAGCAGTACTTC. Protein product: CASRFGLALGYEQYF.

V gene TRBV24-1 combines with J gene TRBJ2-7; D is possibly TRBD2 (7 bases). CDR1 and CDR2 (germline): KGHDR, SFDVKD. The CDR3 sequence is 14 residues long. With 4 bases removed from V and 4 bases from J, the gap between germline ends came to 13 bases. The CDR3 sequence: CATSDPGEGYEQYF. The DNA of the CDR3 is TGTGCCACCAGTGACCCAGGGGAGGGGTACGAGCAGTACTTC.